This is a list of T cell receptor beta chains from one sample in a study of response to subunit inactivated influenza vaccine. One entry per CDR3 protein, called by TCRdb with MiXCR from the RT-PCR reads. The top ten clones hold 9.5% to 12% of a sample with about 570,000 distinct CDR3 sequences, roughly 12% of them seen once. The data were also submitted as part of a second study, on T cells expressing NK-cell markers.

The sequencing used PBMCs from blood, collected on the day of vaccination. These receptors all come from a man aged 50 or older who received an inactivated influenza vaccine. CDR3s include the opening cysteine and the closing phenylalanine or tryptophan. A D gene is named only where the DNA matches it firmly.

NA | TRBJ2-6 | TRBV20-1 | CSARSSGANVLTF
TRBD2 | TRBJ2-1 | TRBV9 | CASSVAGGRFNEQFF
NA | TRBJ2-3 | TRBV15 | CATSRDKTDTQYF
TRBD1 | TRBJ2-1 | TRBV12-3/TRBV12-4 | CASTGSRGQGGEQFF
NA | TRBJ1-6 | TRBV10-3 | CAISEFRQGDSPLHF
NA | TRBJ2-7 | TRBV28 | CASSGLSYEQYF
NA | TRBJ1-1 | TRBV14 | CASSQDWGSYTEAFF
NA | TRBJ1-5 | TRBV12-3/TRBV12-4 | CASSVGQGSGQPQHF
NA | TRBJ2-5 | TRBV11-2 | CASSGVGAASVVDQYF
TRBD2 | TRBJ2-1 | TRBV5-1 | CASSWGEREDEQFF
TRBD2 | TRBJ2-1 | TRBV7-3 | CASSLRGGNEQFF
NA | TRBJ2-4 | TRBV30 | CAWSVLGTVKNIQYF
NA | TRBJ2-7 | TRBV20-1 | CSAKFPGAGDEQYF
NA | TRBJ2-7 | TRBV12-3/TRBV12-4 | CASTTRGYEQYF